These T cell receptor beta chains were read from a single sample in a study of shared clonotypes between healthy human individuals. The method was immunoSEQ multiplex PCR; TCRdb's version includes in-frame clones alone and lacks a portion of them. Of 2,500,000 or so clones listed, approximately 90% are singletons. Sequencing was done on a sample of naive CD4+ T cells sorted from blood. The receptors shown here come from a young man in good health. The CDR3 runs from the conserved cysteine through the conserved F or W. A D gene is named only where the DNA matches it firmly. Expanded clones get a size class; other rows say once, few or many, or leave the size out.

j_gene | d_gene | v_gene | abundance | CDR3nt | CDR3aa
TRBJ1-5 | - | TRBV15 | - | TGTGCCACCAGCAGAGATTTGCAAACAGGAATCAATCAGCCCCAGCATTTT | CATSRDLQTGINQPQHF
TRBJ2-7 | - | TRBV21-1 | - | TGTGCCAGCAGCAAAAATTGGACGGAAGGCTACGAGCAGTACTTC | CASSKNWTEGYEQYF
TRBJ1-2 | - | TRBV6-5 | - | TGTGCCAGCACCAAAGTTTTTGGGGGCGCCTATGGCTACACCTTC | CASTKVFGGAYGYTF
TRBJ1-5 | - | TRBV5-6 | - | TGTGCCAGCAGCTTGGTGATTGGCGATCAGCCCCAGCATTTT | CASSLVIGDQPQHF
TRBJ2-5 | TRBD1 | TRBV7-2 | - | TGTGCCAGCAGCTCCGGACAGGGGGCGTATGAGACCCAGTACTTC | CASSSGQGAYETQYF
TRBJ2-5 | - | TRBV30 | few | TGTGCCTGGAGTGATACAGGAGAGACCCAGTACTTC | CAWSDTGETQYF
TRBJ1-1 | TRBD1 | TRBV25-1 | - | TGTGCCAGCAGTGGAGACTGGGACAGGGGGCGAGAGTTTGGTGAAGCTTTCTTT | CASSGDWDRGREFGEAFF
TRBJ2-7 | TRBD1 | TRBV7-2 | - | TGTGCCAGCAGCTTATCCCGACAGGGAAGTGAGCAGTACTTC | CASSLSRQGSEQYF
TRBJ2-2 | - | TRBV19 | - | TGTGCCAGTAGTTTCCAACAAACCGGGGAGCTGTTTTTT | CASSFQQTGELFF
TRBJ2-1 | - | TRBV9 | - | TGTGCCAGCAGCGGGTTTTCGTCCTACAATGAGCAGTTCTTC | CASSGFSSYNEQFF
TRBJ1-4 | TRBD1 | TRBV18 | - | TGTGCCAGCTCACAAAAACCGGGACAGGGCTACGAAAAACTGTTTTTT | CASSQKPGQGYEKLFF
TRBJ1-5 | - | TRBV7-9 | - | TGTGCCAGCAGCCCAGGAACCCTCCCCCAGCATTTT | CASSPGTLPQHF
TRBJ1-5 | - | TRBV7-7 | - | TGTGCTAGCAGCCCCGACAGGAATCAGCCCCAGCATTTT | CASSPDRNQPQHF
TRBJ2-5 | - | TRBV30 | - | TGTGCCTGGAGTGGTTCCCTATGGGGTGGAGCCCAGTACTTC | CAWSGSLWGGAQYF
TRBJ1-1 | TRBD1 | TRBV6-1 | - | TGTGCCAGCAGACCCGACAGGGGGGGCACTGAAGCTTTCTTT | CASRPDRGGTEAFF
TRBJ1-2 | TRBD1 | TRBV28 | - | TGTGCCAGCAGTTACCTTCGGACAGGGAGATGGGGAGGCTACACCTTC | CASSYLRTGRWGGYTF
TRBJ2-7 | - | TRBV7-9 | - | TGTGCCAGCACCGGGGGGAGACAGGGGACCTACGAGCAGTACTTC | CASTGGRQGTYEQYF
TRBJ2-7 | - | TRBV7-2 | - | TGTGCCAGCAGCTCCCCCCTTTTCCATGAGCAGTACTTC | CASSSPLFHEQYF
TRBJ1-2 | TRBD1 | TRBV10-3 | - | TGTGCCATCAGTGAGCTCGGGACAGGGCTCTATGGCTACACCTTC | CAISELGTGLYGYTF
TRBJ1-5 | TRBD1 | TRBV6-5 | - | TGTGCCAGCAGGGGAACAGGGGGAAATCAGCCCCAGCATTTT | CASRGTGGNQPQHF
TRBJ2-5 | TRBD2 | TRBV14 | - | TGTGCCAGCAGCCCCTGGACTAGCCGCGAGACCCAGTACTTC | CASSPWTSRETQYF
TRBJ2-3 | - | TRBV5-4 | - | TGTGCCAGCAGCTTCCGCCCGGGACCCATGAACACAGATACGCAGTATTTT | CASSFRPGPMNTDTQYF
TRBJ1-1 | - | TRBV4-2 | - | TGTGCCAGCAGCCAAGAAGGGGTCACTAAGAACACTGAAGCTTTCTTT | CASSQEGVTKNTEAFF
TRBJ2-7 | TRBD1 | TRBV7-7 | - | TGTGCTAGCAGCTTCCGACAGGGGAGGTCCTACGAGCAGTACTTC | CASSFRQGRSYEQYF
TRBJ2-1 | TRBD2 | TRBV10-3 | - | TGTGCCATCAGTGAGTCGGCTAGCGGGGGATATGAGCAGTTCTTC | CAISESASGGYEQFF
TRBJ2-7 | TRBD1 | TRBV29-1 | - | TGCAGCGTTGCCCGGGACAGCTACGAGCAGTACTTC | CSVARDSYEQYF
TRBJ2-7 | - | TRBV6-5 | - | TGTGCCAGTCGCACAAAGGCAGGGGAGAGTTACGAGCAGTACTTC | CASRTKAGESYEQYF
TRBJ2-6 | TRBD2 | TRBV19 | - | TGTGCCAGTAGTACCGGACTAGCGGGGCGCTCTGGGGCCAACGTCCTGACTTTC | CASSTGLAGRSGANVLTF
TRBJ1-2 | - | TRBV7-8 | - | TGTGCCAGCAGCTTAAATTTGGCGGATTATGGCTACACCTTC | CASSLNLADYGYTF
TRBJ2-7 | - | TRBV7-6 | - | TGTGCCAGCAGCTTACGGTCGGACGTTCGAGGCGCGGTGTCCGAGCAGTACTTC | CASSLRSDVRGAVSEQYF
TRBJ2-7 | - | TRBV5-1 | - | TGCGCCAGCAGCTTCCAGACAGTCTTGGGATACAGCGTTCGTTCCTACGAGCAGTACTTC | CASSFQTVLGYSVRSYEQYF
TRBJ1-5 | - | TRBV6-6 | - | TGTGCCAGCACCGAGGGTCACCTAAGGGGTCAGCCCCAGCATTTT | CASTEGHLRGQPQHF
TRBJ2-1 | TRBD2 | TRBV10-2 | - | TGCGCCAGCAGTGTACTGGGGGGGGGATACAATGAGCAGTTCTTC | CASSVLGGGYNEQFF
TRBJ1-6 | - | TRBV5-1 | - | TGCGCCAGCAGATTATCGGGGGCAAGGGATTCACCCCTCCACTTT | CASRLSGARDSPLHF
TRBJ2-1 | TRBD1 | TRBV6-1 | - | TGTGCCAGCATTAAGGGGGCCTCCTACAATGAGCAGTTCTTC | CASIKGASYNEQFF
TRBJ1-1 | - | TRBV29-1 | - | TGCAGCGTTGAAACGGGGATGAACACTGAAGCTTTCTTT | CSVETGMNTEAFF
TRBJ2-3 | - | TRBV7-9 | - | TGTGCCAGCAGCGCAAGCCCCTATATCACAGATACGCAGTATTTT | CASSASPYITDTQYF
TRBJ2-7 | TRBD1 | TRBV15 | once | TGTGCCACCAGCAGAGAAGGCAGGGGGCAATTTGACGAGCAGTACTTC | CATSREGRGQFDEQYF
TRBJ2-1 | TRBD2 | TRBV9 | - | TGTGCCAGCAGCGTAGCTAGCGGGATCTATGAGCAGTTCTTC | CASSVASGIYEQFF
TRBJ2-7 | - | TRBV4-3 | - | TGCGCCAGCAGCCAAATAGTTGCAGTTACTTACGAGCAGTACTTC | CASSQIVAVTYEQYF
TRBJ2-7 | TRBD1 | TRBV6-5 | - | TGTGCCAGCACCAAGGGACAGGGGGCCTACGAGCAGTACTTC | CASTKGQGAYEQYF
TRBJ2-2 | - | TRBV9 | - | TGTGCCAGCAGCGTAGTATCCAGTTCCCCCGGGGAGCTGTTTTTT | CASSVVSSSPGELFF
TRBJ2-7 | - | TRBV2 | - | TGTGCCAGCGGGGGAGGTTGGGCGCCAAGTCGCGAGCAGTACTTC | CASGGGWAPSREQYF
TRBJ2-2 | TRBD2 | TRBV5-4 | - | TGTGCCAGCAGCCCCGTAGCGGGAGGGAGCACCGGGGAGCTGTTTTTT | CASSPVAGGSTGELFF
TRBJ1-2 | TRBD1 | TRBV19 | - | TGTGCCAGTAGTACAGGACAGGGCTATGGCTACACCTTC | CASSTGQGYGYTF
TRBJ2-7 | TRBD1 | TRBV2 | - | TGTGCCAGCAGTGGTGACAGGGGAGTCGGGGAGCAGTACTTC | CASSGDRGVGEQYF
TRBJ1-5 | - | TRBV19 | - | TGTGCCAGTATCCCAATGGGGGGCAGGGGAAGTCAGCCCCAGCATTTT | CASIPMGGRGSQPQHF
TRBJ2-6 | - | TRBV10-1 | - | TGCGCCAGCATCCCCTCTGGGGCCAACGTCCTGACTTTC | CASIPSGANVLTF
TRBJ2-3 | - | TRBV4-1 | - | TGCGCCAGCAGCCAAGACTCAGGGCTGAATACAGATACGCAGTATTTT | CASSQDSGLNTDTQYF